Listed below are T cell receptor beta chains from one sample, sequenced in a study of graft-versus-host responses after intestinal transplantation. Sequencing was performed with immunoSEQ multiplex PCR; in TCRdb, only in-frame clones are kept and a portion is missing. The table lists over 85,000 clones, around 95% of them singletons. Their antigens are not known. The sequencing here drew on unstimulated CD8+ T cells sorted from spleen or lymph node cells, taken before intestinal transplant. The receptors here all came from a human donor who received an intestinal transplant. Each CDR3 is given with its conserved first and last residue. The D gene is left open where the match is weak. Only some rows state a clone size, as once, few, many or a class for expanded clones.

CASSLAGYNEQFF,TGTGCCAGCAGTTTAGCGGGCTACAATGAGCAGTTCTTC,TRBJ2-1,-,-,TRBV27
CASKTGNQPQHF,TGTGCCAGTAAGACAGGGAATCAGCCCCAGCATTTT,TRBJ1-5,TRBD1,few,TRBV19
CASDAPIIIRGLADYNEQFF,TGTGCCAGCGACGCCCCCATAATTATAAGGGGGCTAGCGGACTACAATGAGCAGTTCTTC,TRBJ2-1,-,-,TRBV2
CASSGLAGANEQYF,TGTGCCAGCAGTGGCCTAGCGGGAGCCAACGAGCAGTACTTC,TRBJ2-7,TRBD2,-,TRBV25-1
CSVESANTGELFF,TGCAGCGTTGAGTCAGCGAACACCGGGGAGCTGTTTTTT,TRBJ2-2,-,-,TRBV29-1
CASAVGTSEQFF,TGTGCCAGCGCAGTCGGGACCAGTGAGCAGTTCTTC,TRBJ2-1,-,-,TRBV9
CASSLDGTINGYTF,TGTGCCAGCAGCTTAGATGGGACAATCAATGGCTACACCTTC,TRBJ1-2,-,-,TRBV11-2
CASSRAGSNEQFF,TGTGCCAGCAGCCGTGCCGGGAGTAATGAGCAGTTCTTC,TRBJ2-1,-,-,TRBV9
CSAVLGVQNIQYF,TGCAGCGCCGTACTCGGAGTACAAAACATTCAGTACTTC,TRBJ2-4,-,-,TRBV29-1
CASSLPRDSSSGNTIYF,TGTGCCAGCAGCTTACCCCGGGACTCGAGCTCTGGAAACACCATATATTTT,TRBJ1-3,-,once,TRBV7-8
CASSLATSGTDTQYF,TGTGCCAGCAGCTTAGCGACTAGCGGAACAGATACGCAGTATTTT,TRBJ2-3,TRBD2,-,TRBV7-9
CSVERSGHSTDTQYF,TGCAGCGTTGAAAGGTCCGGACACAGCACAGATACGCAGTATTTT,TRBJ2-3,-,-,TRBV29-1
CSASRTVEAFF,TGCAGTGCTAGTCGAACAGTTGAAGCTTTCTTT,TRBJ1-1,-,-,TRBV20-1
CASSSEVGGHTEAFF,TGTGCCAGCAGCTCCGAAGTGGGGGGTCACACTGAAGCTTTCTTT,TRBJ1-1,-,once,TRBV7-9
CATGGGYGYTF,TGTGCCACAGGGGGTGGCTATGGCTACACCTTC,TRBJ1-2,TRBD1,-,TRBV6-1
CSVEWGGPPQFF,TGCAGCGTTGAGTGGGGCGGGCCTCCGCAGTTCTTC,TRBJ2-1,-,-,TRBV29-1
CASSLGGAGYEQYF,TGTGCCAGCAGTTTAGGGGGCGCGGGATACGAGCAGTACTTC,TRBJ2-7,-,-,TRBV27
CSVAGPTNYGYTF,TGCAGCGTGGCGGGACCCACTAACTATGGCTACACCTTC,TRBJ1-2,-,once,TRBV29-1
CASSLLEGLYEQYF,TGTGCCAGCAGTTTACTGGAGGGCCTCTACGAGCAGTACTTC,TRBJ2-7,-,-,TRBV27
CASSIDLIRVQSTGELFF,TGTGCCAGTAGTATAGACCTTATCAGGGTTCAATCGACCGGGGAGCTGTTTTTT,TRBJ2-2,-,-,TRBV19
CSVDGGGHGYTF,TGCAGCGTTGACGGTGGGGGGCATGGCTACACCTTC,TRBJ1-2,-,-,TRBV29-1
CASSDLGRSSYEQYF,TGTGCCAGCAGCGATCTGGGACGGAGCTCCTACGAGCAGTACTTC,TRBJ2-7,-,-,TRBV27
CASSEGGNTIYF,TGTGCCAGCAGTGAAGGCGGAAACACCATATATTTT,TRBJ1-3,-,-,TRBV2
CASSTSTGNTEAFF,-,TRBJ1-1,-,-,TRBV27
CATSREGWVGKETQYF,TGTGCCACCAGCAGAGAGGGATGGGTAGGAAAAGAGACCCAGTACTTC,TRBJ2-5,-,-,TRBV15
CASSLEGGNTEAFF,TGCGCCAGCAGCTTGGAGGGGGGGAACACTGAAGCTTTCTTT,TRBJ1-1,-,-,TRBV5-1
CASSYGQTGNTIYF,TGTGCCAGCAGTTACGGGCAGACTGGAAACACCATATATTTT,TRBJ1-3,-,-,TRBV6-6
CASSARGGSYEQYF,TGTGCCAGCAGCGCCCGCGGGGGAAGCTACGAGCAGTACTTC,TRBJ2-7,TRBD2,-,TRBV9
CASSSGMNTEAFF,TGTGCCAGCAGTTCAGGGATGAACACTGAAGCTTTCTTT,TRBJ1-1,-,-,TRBV6-5
CASRTGLPPGEQYF,TGTGCCAGCAGGACCGGGCTCCCCCCGGGGGAGCAGTACTTC,TRBJ2-7,-,once,TRBV5-6
CASSQVAGGTYNEQFF,TGTGCCAGCAGCCAAGTAGCGGGAGGGACCTACAATGAGCAGTTCTTC,TRBJ2-1,TRBD2,-,TRBV14